This note documents a single T cell receptor (beta chain) sequence. Its antigen is still unknown. From blood CD8+ and CD4+ T cells, TCR beta sequences were generated. The record originates from a study of CD8 T cells in Susac syndrome. Findings and caveats of the study: In total CD8+ repertoires, some 15 Susac-specific public clones were found, and five or six in CD8+ TEMRA repertoires. Clonal CD8+ expansion in Susac was highest in TEMRA cells and active patients.

An input of roughly 0.45 to 1 ug of RNA was subjected to reverse transcription using random hexamers. TCRdb reanalysed the immunoSEQ multiplex PCR reads using MiXCR and keeps one entry per CDR3 protein. The sample lists about 190,000 distinct CDR3 sequences, around 95% occurring once. This TCR was sampled from a human donor with Susac syndrome. Sequenced input: CD8+ T cells from PBMCs.

The CDR3 here is CASSIPDRNQPQHF. The DNA of the CDR3 is TGTGCCAGTAGTATCCCCGACAGAAATCAGCCCCAGCATTTT. V gene TRBV19 combines with J gene TRBJ1-5; a weak D match, TRBD1 (5 bases). The CDR3 spans 14 residues. Germline V gene data show CDR1 as LNHDA and CDR2 as SQIVND (reference sequence). Trimming stripped 3 bases from V and 4 bases from J, with 10 bases between.